This paragraph covers one T cell receptor beta chain sequence. Its antigen is currently not known. This record comes from a study of cytomegalovirus exposure and HLA in healthy donors (TCRdb year 2017). With regard to the full study: According to an earlier analysis of 587 of the donors, roughly 180 million T cells yielded approximately 120 million unique TCR beta sequences and about 300 Gb of sequence data. Of the roughly 400 genotyped donors, roughly 80% were placed in the genetic ancestry cluster associated with self-reported Caucasian donors. HLA typing included class I and class II loci at four-digit resolution. Donor age, sex, ethnicity and CMV serostatus were compiled together with the repertoire data. The T cell repertoires of 666 subjects were profiled by immunosequencing and related to cytomegalovirus serostatus. Roughly 5 DR-DQ haplotypes were handled as single units for association and clustering because linkage in the cohort was strong. A later analysis re-analyzed previously published TCR beta repertoires from several hundred donors and added high-resolution HLA genotyping to study TCR occurrence patterns. Around 330 gigabases of sequencing data and 75 million to 85 million unique TCR sequences made up an early release that covered several hundred HLA-typed donors. Every repertoire in the discovery cohort had been generated on one and the same sequencing platform. In a later genetic analysis, genome-wide SNP genotypes for about 60% of the 666 donors were used, and that subset was treated as a discovery cohort. Rather than drawing on any new phenotypic data, the later analysis identified candidate immune exposures from TCR beta sequences and the way those sequences occurred across donors. In an earlier analysis of 587 of the donors, high-throughput TCR beta sequencing was used to judge whether each TCR beta V gene segment behaved as functional or pseudogenic. To predict cytomegalovirus infection status, the study brought together high-throughput TCR immunosequencing, statistical association of individual TCRs with disease status, and machine learning. Along with the roughly 610-subject first cohort, a separate validation cohort of over a hundred different subjects was used. The number of typed donors differed by locus: roughly 629-630 for A, B, C, DRB1 and DQB1; approximately 540 for DQA1; approximately 610 for DPA1; and around 470 for DPB1. Across about 370 genotyped donors of the cohort, an average of about 250,000 unique TCR beta nucleotide sequences per donor were sequenced, and 15% to 20% of those sequences were non-productive. The study aimed to test whether cataloging public T cell receptors could reveal signatures of past pathogen exposure. Broader findings and caveats from the paper: A cluster of highly shared sequence variants was judged likely to represent a technical artifact of the sequencing pipeline. The cohort was sequenced for TCR beta chains only, and without alpha or paired-chain data the features that could be detected were limited. A later analysis associated 15,000 to 20,000 TCR beta sequences with specific HLA alleles at a false discovery rate of 0.05. According to a later analysis, TCR association rates differed among HLA loci, with DRB1 alleles showing the most associated TCRs and HLA-C alleles showing the fewest. A further reported finding was that TCR beta sequences accurately predicted the HLA-A and HLA-B alleles for most subjects in the first cohort. While some public TCRs were present in many individuals, most TCR sequences turned up only very rarely across donors. In a later analysis, HLA-associated TCR beta chains showed more clonal expansion and lower generation probabilities than non-associated chains that were equally common. For the cohort, immune exposure information was limited to CMV serostatus. Because some donors lacked HLA typing at each locus, the association tests relied only on the typed subset. Linkage disequilibrium might explain the correlated functional status among segregating V segments, but an unknown experimental factor could not be excluded. Sequencing depth was assumed to be roughly uniform across donors in the presence/absence analyses, though that assumption may not hold. Some IMGT-functional V segments, including TRBV6-2 and TRBV6-3, could not be distinguished by the 87-base-pair reads and were therefore excluded. A total of 150 to 200 TCR beta chains were listed by the study as associated with cytomegalovirus. When HLA alleles, especially DR and DQ, strongly co-occurred, TCR associations were difficult to assign to individual alleles. In vitro tests confirmed that a few of the cytomegalovirus-associated TCR beta chains recognize cytomegalovirus antigens. An association between a missense DCLRE1C variant and V-gene and J-gene trimming of TCR beta chains was found in a later genetic analysis and replicated in an independent cohort. According to a later genetic analysis, donors in an Asian-associated ancestry cluster had fewer N-insertions in productive TCRs than the roughly 670-donor mean. In a later analysis, several top co-occurrence clusters were reported to appear linked to parvovirus B19, influenza, CMV and Epstein-Barr virus. In an earlier analysis of 587 of the donors, most TCR beta V segments appeared in productive rearrangements about 87% or about 30% of the time, broadly matching IMGT annotations. Because counts were too low, some 17 rarely observed V segments, including chromosome 9 orphons, were excluded from the earlier analysis of fewer than 650 of the donors. Cytomegalovirus status was reported to be diagnosed by the classifier with high specificity and sensitivity in both the original and validation cohorts. According to a later analysis, most CMV-associated TCR beta chains appeared to be HLA-restricted, and the HLA associations seemed to be driven largely by CMV exposure. According to the authors, the approach could potentially be generalized to other disease states and immunological phenotypes.

The library was generated by the immunoSEQ multiplex PCR assay. A mixture of 60 forward primers for TCR Vbeta segments and 13 reverse primers for TCR Jbeta segments was used in the multiplex PCR. Amplification of the CDR3 region of rearranged TCR beta genes was performed with a multiplex PCR assay on genomic DNA. The Illumina HiSeq System was used to sequence the amplified TCR beta libraries as 87-base-pair reads. On the authors' methods: A later analysis counted about 76 million unique TCR beta chains across the 550 to 800 repertoires, and approximately 11 million of these chains were shared by at least two donors. To remove PCR and sequencing errors, raw reads were error-corrected and collapsed into unique sequences using a nearest-neighbor algorithm that merged closely related sequences. Alignment of CDR3 sequences to IMGT reference sequences was used to assign V, D and J gene segments. For a sequence to be retained, a match of at least six nucleotides was required to both a V gene segment and a J gene segment. A rearrangement counted as productive if the CDR3 had no stop codons and remained in frame with V and J, and every other rearrangement counted as non-productive. CDR3 was defined by IMGT convention, running from the second conserved V-encoded cysteine to the conserved J-encoded phenylalanine. Sequences without an unambiguous match to a single V gene segment were excluded from the earlier analysis of about 600 of the donors. An earlier analysis of a few hundred of the donors called V segments functional above 56.7% productive rearrangements and segregating when the between-donor standard deviation exceeded 5%. To diagnose cytomegalovirus status from the catalog of TCR beta chain sequences, a statistical classification framework was built. In a later analysis, V and J genes were assigned by comparing TCR nucleotide sequences against IMGT/GENE-DB human TR gene sequences. The TCRdist pipeline was used in a later analysis to assign CDR3 sequences and most-parsimonious VDJ recombination scenarios. A later analysis defined each TCR beta chain by its CDR3 amino acid sequence plus V-gene family, and excluded reads lacking a unique V-gene family. To address suspected cross-contamination and a sequencing artifact, a later analysis removed some 620 highly shared, low-generation-probability nucleotide sequences. In a later analysis, a clonal expansion index for each public chain was calculated from normalized within-repertoire ranks of inferred template counts. A later analysis computed generation probabilities with a VDJ recombination model fitted to out-of-frame rearrangements, and checked the results against IGoR. Hypergeometric tests were used in a later analysis to score TCR-TCR, TCR-HLA and TCR-CMV co-occurrence, with a repertoire-size bias correction applied to the TCR pairs. False discovery rates were estimated in a later analysis by permuting HLA or CMV assignments 20 times. In a later analysis, co-occurring TCRs were grouped with DBSCAN, and TCRdist sequence similarity was added when clustering was performed within HLA-allele-positive subsets. Repertoires with fewer than 30,000 or more than 120,000 public chains, plus five repertoires with anomalous nucleotide sharing, were excluded from co-occurrence clustering. The immuneACCESS repertoire file appears here via TCRdb, limited to in-frame rearrangements. These files lack a portion of the clones; in checked studies, under half of the deficit traces to unresolved V genes, and the cause of the others is not known. That table is the source of V, J and clone size, and D and trimming were worked out from the DNA. The table for this sample records roughly 77,000 clones. Roughly 5% of the sample lies in the top ten.

From its cysteine to its phenylalanine, the CDR3 spans 15 amino acids. CDR3 DNA is the only sequence kept; it has 45 bases, read in frame from the first base. V lost 4 bases and J lost 2 bases, and the count of bases not matched to a germline gene is 3. CDR1 is given as LNHDA and CDR2 as SQIVND, both from the germline V gene (reference sequence). The cohort was made up of roughly 670 healthy bone marrow donors. Cohort members were all nominally healthy when sampled, although unrecorded immune exposures were likely present. The donor tested CMV seronegative, placing the donor among the 350 to 400 seronegative members of the cohort. Each donor provided a peripheral blood sample, and peripheral blood mononuclear cells were used for TCR beta sequencing. Genomic DNA extraction from the blood cell samples was performed with the Qiagen DNeasy Blood Extraction Kit.

The TCR sequence derives from a man younger than 45 in good health and CMV-seronegative. The sequenced material came from PBMCs. The receptor chain draws on TRBV19 and TRBJ1-5; the junction holds 9 bases that match TRBD1. The CDR3 amino acid sequence is: CASSTWTGGNQPQHF. The DNA sequence is as follows: TGTGCCAGTAGTACTTGGACAGGGGGCAATCAGCCCCAGCATTTT. The CDR3, completed at both ends by the reference TRBV19 and TRBJ1-5 genes, gives the full variable domain DGGITQSPKYLFRKEGQNVTLSCEQNLNHDAMYWYRQDPGQGLRLIYYSQIVNDFQKGDIAEGYSVSREKKESFPLTVTSAQKNPTAFYLCASSTWTGGNQPQHFGDGTRLSIL.